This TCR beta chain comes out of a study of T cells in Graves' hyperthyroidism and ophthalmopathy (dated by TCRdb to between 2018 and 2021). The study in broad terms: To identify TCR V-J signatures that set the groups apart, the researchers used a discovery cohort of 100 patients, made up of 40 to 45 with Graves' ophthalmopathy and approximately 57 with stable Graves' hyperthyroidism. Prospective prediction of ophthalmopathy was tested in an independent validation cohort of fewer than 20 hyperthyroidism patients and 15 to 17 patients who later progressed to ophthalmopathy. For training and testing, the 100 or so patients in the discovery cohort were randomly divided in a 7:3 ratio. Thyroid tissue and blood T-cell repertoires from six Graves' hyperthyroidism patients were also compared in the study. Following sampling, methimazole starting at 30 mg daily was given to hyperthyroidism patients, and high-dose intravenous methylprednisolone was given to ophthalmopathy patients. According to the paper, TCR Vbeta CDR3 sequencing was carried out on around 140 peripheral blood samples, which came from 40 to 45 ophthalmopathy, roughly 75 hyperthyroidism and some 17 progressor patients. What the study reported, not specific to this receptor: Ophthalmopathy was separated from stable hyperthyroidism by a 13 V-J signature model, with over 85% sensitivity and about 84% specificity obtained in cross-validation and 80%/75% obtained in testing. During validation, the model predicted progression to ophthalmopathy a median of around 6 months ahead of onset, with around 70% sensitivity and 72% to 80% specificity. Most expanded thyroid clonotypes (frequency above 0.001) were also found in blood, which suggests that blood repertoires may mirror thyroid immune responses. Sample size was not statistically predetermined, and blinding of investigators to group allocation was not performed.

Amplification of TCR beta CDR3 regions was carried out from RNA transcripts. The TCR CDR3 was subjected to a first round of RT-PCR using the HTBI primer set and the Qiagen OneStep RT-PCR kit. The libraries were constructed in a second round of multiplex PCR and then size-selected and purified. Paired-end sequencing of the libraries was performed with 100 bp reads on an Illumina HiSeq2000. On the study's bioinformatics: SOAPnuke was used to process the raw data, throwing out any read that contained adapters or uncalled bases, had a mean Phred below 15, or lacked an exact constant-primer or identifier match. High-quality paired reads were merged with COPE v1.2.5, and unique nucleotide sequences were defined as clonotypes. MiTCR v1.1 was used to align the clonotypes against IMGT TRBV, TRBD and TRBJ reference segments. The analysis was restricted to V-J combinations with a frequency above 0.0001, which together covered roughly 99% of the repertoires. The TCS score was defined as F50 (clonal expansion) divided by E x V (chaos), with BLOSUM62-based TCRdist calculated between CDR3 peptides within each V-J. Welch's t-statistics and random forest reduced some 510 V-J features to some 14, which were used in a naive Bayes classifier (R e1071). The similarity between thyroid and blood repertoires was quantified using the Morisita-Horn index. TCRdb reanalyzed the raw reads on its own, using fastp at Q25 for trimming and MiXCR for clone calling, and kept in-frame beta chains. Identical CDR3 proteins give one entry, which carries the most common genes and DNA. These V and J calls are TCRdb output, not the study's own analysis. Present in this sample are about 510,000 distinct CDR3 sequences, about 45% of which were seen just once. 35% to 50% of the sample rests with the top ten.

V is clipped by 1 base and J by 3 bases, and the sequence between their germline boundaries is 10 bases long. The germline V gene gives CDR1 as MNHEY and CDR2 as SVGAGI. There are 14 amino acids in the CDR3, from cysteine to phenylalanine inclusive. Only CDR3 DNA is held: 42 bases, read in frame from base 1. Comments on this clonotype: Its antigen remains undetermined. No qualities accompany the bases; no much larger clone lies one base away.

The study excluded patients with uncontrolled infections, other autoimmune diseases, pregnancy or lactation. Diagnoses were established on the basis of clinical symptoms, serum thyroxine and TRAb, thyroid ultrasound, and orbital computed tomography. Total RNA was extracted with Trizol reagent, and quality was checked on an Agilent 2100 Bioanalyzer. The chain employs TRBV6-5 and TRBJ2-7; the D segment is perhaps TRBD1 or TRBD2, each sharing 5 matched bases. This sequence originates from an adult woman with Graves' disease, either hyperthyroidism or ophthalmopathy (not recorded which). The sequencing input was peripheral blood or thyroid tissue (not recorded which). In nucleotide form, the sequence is TGTGCCAGCAGTTACTGGGGGAAGAGCTACGAGCAGTACTTC. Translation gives CASSYWGKSYEQYF.